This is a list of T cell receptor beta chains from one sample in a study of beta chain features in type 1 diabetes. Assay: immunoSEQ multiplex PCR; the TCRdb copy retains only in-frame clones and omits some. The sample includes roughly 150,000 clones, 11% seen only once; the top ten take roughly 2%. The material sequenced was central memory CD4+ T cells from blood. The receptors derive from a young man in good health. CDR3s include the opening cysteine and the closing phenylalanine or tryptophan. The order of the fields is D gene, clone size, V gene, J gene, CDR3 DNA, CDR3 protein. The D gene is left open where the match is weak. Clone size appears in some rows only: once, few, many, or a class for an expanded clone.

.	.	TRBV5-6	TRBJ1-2	TGTGCCAGCAGGCGCGGGAGTCCGCATGGCTACACCTTC	CASRRGSPHGYTF
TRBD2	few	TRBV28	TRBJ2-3	TGTGCCAGCAGTTTATCGACTAGCGGTCGCACAGATACGCAGTATTTT	CASSLSTSGRTDTQYF
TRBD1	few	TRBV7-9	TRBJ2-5	TGTGCCAGCAGCTTAGTCTCGGGACAGGGAGGAGAGACCCAGTACTTC	CASSLVSGQGGETQYF
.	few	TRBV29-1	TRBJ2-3	TGCAGCGTCTCGGCCTCTAGCACAGATACGCAGTATTTT	CSVSASSTDTQYF
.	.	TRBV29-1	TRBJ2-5	TGCAGCGTAGGAGGACAGAAAGAGACCCAGTACTTC	CSVGGQKETQYF
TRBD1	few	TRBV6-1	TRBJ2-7	TGTGCCAGCAGTCTTGGGGGACAGAGCTACGAGCAGTACTTC	CASSLGGQSYEQYF
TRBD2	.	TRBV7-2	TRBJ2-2	TGTGCCAGCAGCCCGGGACTAGGAGGGATCCGGGAGCTGTTTTTT	CASSPGLGGIRELFF
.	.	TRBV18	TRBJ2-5	TGTGCCAGCTCACCGACACTCCAAGAGACCCAGTACTTC	CASSPTLQETQYF
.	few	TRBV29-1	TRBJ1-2	TGCAGCGTCGCAAGGGAGGGGAGTCGCGACTATGGCTACACCTTC	CSVAREGSRDYGYTF
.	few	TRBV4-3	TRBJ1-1	TGCGCCAGCAGCCAAGAGGGACAGAACACTGAAGCTTTCTTT	CASSQEGQNTEAFF
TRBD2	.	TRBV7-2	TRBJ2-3	TGTGCCAGCGGACTAGCGGGAGGCGGCGCAGATACGCAGTATTTT	CASGLAGGGADTQYF
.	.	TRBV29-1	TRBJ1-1	TGCAGCAGGCGCGGGGGAAACACTGAAGCTTTCTTT	CSRRGGNTEAFF
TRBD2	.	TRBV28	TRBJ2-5	TGTGCCAGCAGTTCCCCTGGGAGCGGGGGGGCCAGGACGTACTTC	CASSSPGSGGARTYF
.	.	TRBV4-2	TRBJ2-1	TGTGCCAGCAGCTCCTATCGCGCGGATGAGCAGTTCTTC	CASSSYRADEQFF
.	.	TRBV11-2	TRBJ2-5	TGTGCCAGCAGCTTAGGGTCGAGCGAACAAGAGACCCAGTACTTC	CASSLGSSEQETQYF
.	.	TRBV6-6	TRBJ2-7	TGTGCCAGCAGTCTAAGCTCCTACGAGCAGTACTTC	CASSLSSYEQYF
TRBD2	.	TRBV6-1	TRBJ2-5	TGTGCCAGCAGTGAGTTGGGCAGTTTGACTAGCGGGAGGGCCCAGACCCAGTACTTC	CASSELGSLTSGRAQTQYF
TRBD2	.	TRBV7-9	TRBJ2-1	TGTGCCAGCAGCAATCTAGCGGATGAGCAGTTCTTC	CASSNLADEQFF
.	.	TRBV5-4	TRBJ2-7	TGTGCCAGCAGCTCGCGCGGGACAGCCTCCTACGAGCAGTACTTC	CASSSRGTASYEQYF
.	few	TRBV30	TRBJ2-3	TGTGCCTGGACGGCTATAGTCAGAGATACGCAGTATTTT	CAWTAIVRDTQYF
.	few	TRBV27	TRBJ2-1	TGTGCCATTGGCAAACGGGGCGGGACCCTCTCCAATGAGCAGTTCTTC	CAIGKRGGTLSNEQFF
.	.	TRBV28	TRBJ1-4	TGTGCCAGCAGTTTGAGCGGTGAAAAACTGTTTTTT	CASSLSGEKLFF
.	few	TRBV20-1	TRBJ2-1	TGCAGTGCTCACCATAATGAGCAGTTCTTC	CSAHHNEQFF
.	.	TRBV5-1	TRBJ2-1	TGCGCCAGCAGCTTTACCGGGACGCAGGTCAGTCCTGAGCAGTTCTTC	CASSFTGTQVSPEQFF
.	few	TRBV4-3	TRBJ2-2	TGCGCCAGCAGCCGAAGCACCGGGGATTTCACCGGGGAGCTGTTTTTT	CASSRSTGDFTGELFF
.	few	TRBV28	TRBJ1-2	TGTGCCAGCAGTTCCCCGTGGGGGGCGGAGGATGGCTACACCTTC	CASSSPWGAEDGYTF